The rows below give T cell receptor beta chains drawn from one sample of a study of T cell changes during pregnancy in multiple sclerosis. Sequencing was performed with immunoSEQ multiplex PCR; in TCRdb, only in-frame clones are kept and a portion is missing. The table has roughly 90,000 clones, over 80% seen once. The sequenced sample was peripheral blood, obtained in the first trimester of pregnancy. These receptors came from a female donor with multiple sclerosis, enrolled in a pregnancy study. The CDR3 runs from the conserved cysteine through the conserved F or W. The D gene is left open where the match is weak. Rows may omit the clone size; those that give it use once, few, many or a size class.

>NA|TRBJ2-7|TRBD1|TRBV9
TGTGCCAGCAGCGAAGGGGGCAGGAGCTACGAGCAGTACTTC
CASSEGGRSYEQYF
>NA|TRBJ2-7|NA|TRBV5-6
TGTGCCAGCAGTTCCCCACTAGCCTACGAGCAGTACTTC
CASSSPLAYEQYF
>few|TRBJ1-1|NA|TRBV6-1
TGTGCCAGCAGAATGGTTGAGGGCCAGGAAGCTTTCTTT
CASRMVEGQEAFF
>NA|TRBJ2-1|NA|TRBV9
TGTGCCAGCAGCGTAGGGGGGGGCCGAATTTCTTACAATGAGCAGTTCTTC
CASSVGGGRISYNEQFF
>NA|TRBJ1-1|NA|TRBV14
TGTGCCAGCAGCCAAGAAGGCAGAGGGACTGAAGCTTTCTTT
CASSQEGRGTEAFF
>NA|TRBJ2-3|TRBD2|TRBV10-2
TGCGCCAGCACCGGACTAGCGGCTACAGATACGCAGTATTTT
CASTGLAATDTQYF
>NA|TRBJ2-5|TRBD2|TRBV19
TGTGCCAGTAGTATTTTCGGGCTAGCGGGCGGGGAGACCCAGTACTTC
CASSIFGLAGGETQYF
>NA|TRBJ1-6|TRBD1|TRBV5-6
TGTGCCAGCAGCTTGGCCGGGACAGGCAATTCACCCCTCCACTTT
CASSLAGTGNSPLHF
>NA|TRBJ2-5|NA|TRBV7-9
TGTGCCAGCATCCTGCTGGGGGACCACAGGGGAGGAGTTAAGGAGACCCAGTACTTC
CASILLGDHRGGVKETQYF
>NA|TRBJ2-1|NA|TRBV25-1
TGTGCCAGCAGTGAAAAACAGGGAAGCTCCTACAATGAGCAGTTCTTC
CASSEKQGSSYNEQFF
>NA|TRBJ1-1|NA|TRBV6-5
TGTGCCAGCAGTTACTCCTCGAGTGGGCCGGATGAAGCTTTCTTT
CASSYSSSGPDEAFF
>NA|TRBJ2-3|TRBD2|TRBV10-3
TGTGCCACGGCCGGACTAGCGGGGGCTATAGATACGCAGTATTTT
CATAGLAGAIDTQYF
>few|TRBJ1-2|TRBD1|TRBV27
TGTGCCAGCAGTCCCAGGACAGGGACCTATGGCTACACCTTC
CASSPRTGTYGYTF
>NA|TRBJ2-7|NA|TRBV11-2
TGTGCCAGCAGCTTGGGAGGCACGACCTACGAGCAGTACTTC
CASSLGGTTYEQYF
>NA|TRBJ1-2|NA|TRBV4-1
TGCGCCAGCAGCCCCCGTCCCCCGCCCTCCGTCGGGGGCTACACCTTC
CASSPRPPPSVGGYTF
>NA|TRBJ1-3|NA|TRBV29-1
TGCAGCGTGAGGGAGGGGACGGCTGGAAACACCATATATTTT
CSVREGTAGNTIYF
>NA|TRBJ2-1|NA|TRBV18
TGTGCCAGCTCACCAAGTGGGGGGAATTACAATGAGCAGTTCTTC
CASSPSGGNYNEQFF
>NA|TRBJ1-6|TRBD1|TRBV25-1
TGTGCCAGCAGTGGCTTATCAGGGGGGTCCCACTTT
CASSGLSGGSHF
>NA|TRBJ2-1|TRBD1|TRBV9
TGTGCCAGCAGCGTGAGGGACAGGATGAACAATGAGCAGTTCTTC
CASSVRDRMNNEQFF
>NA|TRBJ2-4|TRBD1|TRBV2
TGTGCCAGCAAGCCGGGACAGGGAAACATTCAGTACTTC
CASKPGQGNIQYF
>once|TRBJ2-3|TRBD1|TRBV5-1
TGCGCCAGCAGCGTCAGGGGGCAGGGTGCAGATACGCAGTATTTT
CASSVRGQGADTQYF
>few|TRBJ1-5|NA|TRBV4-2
TGTGCCAGCAGCCAAGTCGGTCAGCCCCAGCATTTT
CASSQVGQPQHF
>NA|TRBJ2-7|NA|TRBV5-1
TGCGCCAGCAGCCCTCGGGGGGCAGACTACGAGCAGTACTTC
CASSPRGADYEQYF
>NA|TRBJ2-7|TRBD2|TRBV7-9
TGTGCCAGCAGCCAGGGGCTAGCGGGGATGAACGAGCAGTACTTC
CASSQGLAGMNEQYF
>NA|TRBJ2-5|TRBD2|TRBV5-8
TGTGCCAGCAGCTTGGGGAGAAGCGGGGGCCTGCAAGAGACCCAGTACTTC
CASSLGRSGGLQETQYF
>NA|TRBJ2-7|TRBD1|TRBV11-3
TGTGCCAGCAGCTTAGCGGGACAGGAGACCTACGAGCAGTACTTC
CASSLAGQETYEQYF
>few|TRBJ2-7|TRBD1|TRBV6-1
TGTGCCAGCAGTTCGGACAGGGATTCTGACGAGCAGTACTTC
CASSSDRDSDEQYF
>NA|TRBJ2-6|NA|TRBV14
TGTGCCAGCAGCCAAGGTAGAGGGTCTGGGGCCAACGTCCTGACTTTC
CASSQGRGSGANVLTF
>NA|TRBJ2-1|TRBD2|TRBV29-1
TGCAGCGCCAGACGTCCTAGCGGGGGGCCCAATGAGCAGTTCTTC
CSARRPSGGPNEQFF
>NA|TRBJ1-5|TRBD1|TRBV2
TGTGCCAGCAGTTCACAGGGGCTGAGCAATCAGCCCCAGCATTTT
CASSSQGLSNQPQHF
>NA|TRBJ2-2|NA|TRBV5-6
TGTGCCAGCAGCCCAGACACCGGGGAGCTGTTTTTT
CASSPDTGELFF
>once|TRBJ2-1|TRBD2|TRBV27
TGTGCCAGCAGTTATTCGCTAGCGGGAAATGAGCAGTTCTTC
CASSYSLAGNEQFF
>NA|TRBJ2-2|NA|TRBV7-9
TGTGCCAGCAGCTTAGCAGGAGTGAACACCGGGGAGCTGTTTTTT
CASSLAGVNTGELFF
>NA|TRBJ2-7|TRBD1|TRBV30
TGTGCCTGGAGTAGGACAGGCCAGGGGCAGTACTTC
CAWSRTGQGQYF
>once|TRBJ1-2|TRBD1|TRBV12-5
TGTGCTAGTGGTTTGGTGGTGTCAAGACAGGGAAACTATGGCTACACCTTC
CASGLVVSRQGNYGYTF
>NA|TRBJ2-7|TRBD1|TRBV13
TGTGCCAGCAGGGGAGACAGGGGCCACGAGCAGTACTTC
CASRGDRGHEQYF
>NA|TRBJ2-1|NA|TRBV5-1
TGCGCCAGCAGCTTGGAAGGACAGTCCGCCTACAATGAGCAGTTCTTC
CASSLEGQSAYNEQFF
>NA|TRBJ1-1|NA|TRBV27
TGTGCCAGCAGTTTCTTAAATACAGGGAACACTGAAGCTTTCTTT
CASSFLNTGNTEAFF
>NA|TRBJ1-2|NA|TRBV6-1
TGTGCCAGCAGTGAAGTTTGGACAGATTATGGCTACACCTTC
CASSEVWTDYGYTF
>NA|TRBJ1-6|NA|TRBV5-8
TGTGCCAGCAGCTTGGGACAGGCGGCTGGACATAATTCACCCCTCCACTTT
CASSLGQAAGHNSPLHF
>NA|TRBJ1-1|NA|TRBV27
TGTGCCAGCAAGTCAGGGAACACTGAAGCTTTCTTT
CASKSGNTEAFF
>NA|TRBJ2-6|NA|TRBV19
TGTGCCAGTACCGTAGGGGTCTCTGGGGCCAACGTCCTGACTTTC
CASTVGVSGANVLTF
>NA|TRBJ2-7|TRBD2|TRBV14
TGTGCCAGCAGCCAAGACCCTAGCGGGGGGGGATTACCCTACGAGCAGTACTTC
CASSQDPSGGGLPYEQYF
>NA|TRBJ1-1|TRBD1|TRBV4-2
TGTGCCAGCAGCCTGACAGGGAATCTGAACACTGAAGCTTTCTTT
CASSLTGNLNTEAFF
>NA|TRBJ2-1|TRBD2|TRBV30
TGTGCCTGGAACGGGGGGGTGGTCTACAATGAGCAGTTCTTC
CAWNGGVVYNEQFF
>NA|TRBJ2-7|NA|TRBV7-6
TGTGCCAGCAGCTTAGATTGGACAAACTACGAGCAGTACTTC
CASSLDWTNYEQYF
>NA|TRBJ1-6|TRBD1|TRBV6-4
TGTGCCAGCAGTGCACAGGGGAAGGATTCACCCCTCCACTTT
CASSAQGKDSPLHF